Listed below are T cell receptor beta chains from one sample, sequenced in a study of prognosis after radiotherapy for stage I lung cancer. Using its own MiXCR run on the multiplex PCR reads, TCRdb lists one record per CDR3 protein. The sample gives some 23,000 distinct CDR3 sequences, roughly two fifths of which show up once; approximately 21% is in the top ten. Here the sequenced sample was PBMCs, taken before or after stereotactic body radiation therapy (not recorded which). The receptors come from a donor over 45 with non-small cell lung cancer. Each CDR3 is given with its conserved first and last residue. D genes are given only for firm matches. Size values are once, few and many counts, or a class for expanded clones, and some rows have none.

d_call j_call clone_size v_call cdr3_nt cdr3_aa
. TRBJ2-1 many TRBV27 TGTGCCAGCGGGTGGTTTACTAGATCCTCCTACAATGAGCAGTTCTTC CASGWFTRSSYNEQFF
TRBD2 TRBJ2-3 . TRBV19 TGTGCCAGTAGCTGGTATGATGCGGGAGTTACAGATACGCAGTATTTT CASSWYDAGVTDTQYF
. TRBJ2-1 many TRBV30 TGTGCCTGGAGTACGGGAGTTGGGAATGAGCAGTTCTTC CAWSTGVGNEQFF
. TRBJ2-1 once TRBV7-9 TGTGCCAGCAGCAACCGGGATCCATCCCTCGGCATGTTCTTC CASSNRDPSLGMFF
TRBD2 TRBJ2-1 . TRBV3-1 TGTGCCAGCAGCCAGGATTCTCAGGGACTATCGGACCTACAGTTCTTC CASSQDSQGLSDLQFF
TRBD2 TRBJ2-1 many TRBV3-1 TGTGCCAGCAGCCAAGGACTAGCGGGAAACAATGAGCAGTTCTTC CASSQGLAGNNEQFF
. TRBJ2-3 many TRBV7-3 TGTGCCAGCAGCCGCGGGGAAATCGGGGGAACGCAGTATTTT CASSRGEIGGTQYF
TRBD2 TRBJ2-1 many TRBV29-1 TGCAGCGTTGAGGGGACTACTGCAACTCTCGGATTCTTC CSVEGTTATLGFF
. TRBJ1-1 many TRBV3-1 TGTGCCAGCAGCCGGGGGGGAAACACTGAAGCTTTCTTT CASSRGGNTEAFF
. TRBJ2-2 many TRBV18 TGTGCCAGCTCACCAACCAGGGCCACCGGGGAGCTGTTTTTT CASSPTRATGELFF
TRBD2 TRBJ2-3 many TRBV19 TGTGCCAAAGATACTAGCGGGAGGGCCCCAGATACGCAGTATTTT CAKDTSGRAPDTQYF
. TRBJ1-4 many TRBV9 TGTGCCAGCAGCTTCACGGAGGGGGGTGAAAAACTGTTTTTT CASSFTEGGEKLFF
. TRBJ2-7 . TRBV3-1 TGTGCCAGCATCGGGAACCACTATGAGCAGTACTTC CASIGNHYEQYF
. TRBJ2-7 many TRBV11-2 TGTGCCAGCAGCTCGATCAGGGGACATGTCGAGCAGTACTTC CASSSIRGHVEQYF
. TRBJ1-2 many TRBV20-1 TGCAGTGCTAGAGATCGGGCAAGCTATGGCTACACCTTC CSARDRASYGYTF
. TRBJ1-2 . TRBV30 TGTGCCTGGACCGTGGCCAGCTGTGGCTACACCTTC CAWTVASCGYTF
. TRBJ2-1 many TRBV20-1 TGCAGTGCCCTTGGACCTATCACCTACAATGAGCAGTTCTTC CSALGPITYNEQFF
TRBD2 TRBJ2-7 many TRBV3-1 TGTGCCAGCAGCCAACTAGCGGGAGGCACAACCTACGAGCAGTACTTC CASSQLAGGTTYEQYF
TRBD2 TRBJ2-3 . TRBV6-5 TGTGCCAGCAGTTACTCGAAGACTAGCGGGAGGGCCCTAGATACGCAGTATTTT CASSYSKTSGRALDTQYF
TRBD1 TRBJ2-7 . TRBV20-1 TGCAGTGCTATTCTTCCTGGGGGGACAGGGGGCCCTCTCTACGATCAGTACTTC CSAILPGGTGGPLYDQYF
TRBD1 TRBJ1-4 many TRBV29-1 TGCAGCGTAGACCAGGGGGCGGGTAATGAAAAACTGTTTTTT CSVDQGAGNEKLFF
. TRBJ1-5 once TRBV25-1 TGTGCTAGCAGTGAATCTGTGAGGGGCCGGGATCAGCCCCAGCATTTT CASSESVRGRDQPQHF
TRBD1 TRBJ1-2 many TRBV6-2/TRBV6-3 TGTGCCAGCAGCTTACAGGGGGAACGAAGCCCCCGGGAACGTGGCTACACCTTC CASSLQGERSPRERGYTF
. TRBJ1-2 . TRBV10-2 TGCGCCAGCAGTGGGCGGACCCAAGCTAACTATGGCTACACCTTC CASSGRTQANYGYTF
. TRBJ2-7 many TRBV11-3 TGTGCCAGCAGCTTAGCGGATCGGGACGAGCAGTACTTC CASSLADRDEQYF
. TRBJ2-5 . TRBV5-1 TGCGCCAGCAGCAGGGTGGACATCTCAGAAGATACCCAGTACTTC CASSRVDISEDTQYF
TRBD2 TRBJ2-3 many TRBV5-4 TGTGCCAGCAGCGCGGGAGGGCCCGATACAGATACGCAGTATTTT CASSAGGPDTDTQYF
. TRBJ2-1 . TRBV19 TGTGCCAGTAGTAGCTTTGGTTGGGGGAATGATCAGTTCTTC CASSSFGWGNDQFF
. TRBJ2-1 medium-sized TRBV27 TGTGCCAGCAGTTTTTCGTTACCAGGAGGGCCGTGGTCCTACAATGAGCAGTTCTTC CASSFSLPGGPWSYNEQFF
TRBD2 TRBJ2-1 medium-sized TRBV24-1 TGTGCCACCAGTGATTCCAGCGGGAACTCCTACAATGAGCAGTTCTTC CATSDSSGNSYNEQFF
. TRBJ2-7 many TRBV4-2 TGTGCCAGCAGCCAAGAGAGGGACCTCTCCTACGAGCAGTACTTC CASSQERDLSYEQYF
TRBD1 TRBJ2-5 many TRBV28 TGTGCCAGCAGGCCTGCCGGGACAGCGATAAAATTACAAGAGACCCAGTACTTC CASRPAGTAIKLQETQYF
. TRBJ1-5 medium-sized TRBV27 TGTGCCAGCAGTTTAATGGGTCTCGGGAATCAGCCCCAGCATTTT CASSLMGLGNQPQHF